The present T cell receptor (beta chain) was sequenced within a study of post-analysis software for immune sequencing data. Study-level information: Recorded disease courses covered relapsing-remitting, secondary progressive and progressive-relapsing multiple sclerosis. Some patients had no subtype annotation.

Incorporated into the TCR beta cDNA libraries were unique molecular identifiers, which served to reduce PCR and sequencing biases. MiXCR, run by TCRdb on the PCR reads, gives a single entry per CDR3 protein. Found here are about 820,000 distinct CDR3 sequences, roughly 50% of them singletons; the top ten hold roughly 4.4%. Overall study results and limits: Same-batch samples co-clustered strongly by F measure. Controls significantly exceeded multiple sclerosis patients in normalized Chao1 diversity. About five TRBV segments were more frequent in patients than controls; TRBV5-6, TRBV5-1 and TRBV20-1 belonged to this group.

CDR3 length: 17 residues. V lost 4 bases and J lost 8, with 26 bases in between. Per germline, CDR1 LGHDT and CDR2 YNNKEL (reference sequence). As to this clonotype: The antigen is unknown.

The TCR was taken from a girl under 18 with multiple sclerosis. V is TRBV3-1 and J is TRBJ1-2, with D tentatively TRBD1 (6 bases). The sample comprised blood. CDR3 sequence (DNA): TGTGCCAGCAGCCTCAAGGGGGGCCTTGGACAAACTCAAGGCTACACCTTC. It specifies CASSLKGGLGQTQGYTF.